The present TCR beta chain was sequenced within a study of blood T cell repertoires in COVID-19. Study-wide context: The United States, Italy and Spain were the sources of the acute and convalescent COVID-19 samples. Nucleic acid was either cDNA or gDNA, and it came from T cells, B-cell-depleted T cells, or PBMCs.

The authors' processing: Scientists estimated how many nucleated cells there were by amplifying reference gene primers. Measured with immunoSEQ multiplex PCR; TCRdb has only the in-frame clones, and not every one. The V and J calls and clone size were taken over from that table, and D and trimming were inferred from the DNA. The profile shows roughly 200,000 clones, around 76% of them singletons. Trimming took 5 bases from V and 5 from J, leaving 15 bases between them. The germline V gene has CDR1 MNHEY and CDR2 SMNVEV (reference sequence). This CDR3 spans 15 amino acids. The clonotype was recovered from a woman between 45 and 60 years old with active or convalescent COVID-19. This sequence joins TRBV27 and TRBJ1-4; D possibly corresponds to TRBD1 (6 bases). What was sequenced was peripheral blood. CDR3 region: CASSQYGTRNEKLFF. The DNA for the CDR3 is TGTGCCAGCAGTCAATACGGGACACGGAATGAAAAACTGTTTTTT.